This T cell receptor beta chain came from a study of T cells in Graves' hyperthyroidism and ophthalmopathy. Amplified regions were TCR beta CDR3 sequences from RNA transcripts. The TCR CDR3 first-round RT-PCR relied on the HTBI primer set. TCRdb re-called the multiplex PCR reads with MiXCR, one entry per CDR3 protein. The table lists 500,000 to 600,000 distinct CDR3 sequences, more than 45% of them singletons. This CDR3 has 16 residues. Looked up from germline, CDR1 is MGHRA and CDR2 is YSYEKL. The ends were cut back, 0 bases at V and 1 base at J, with 12 bases in the middle. The chain couples TRBV4-1 to TRBJ1-1; D remains unclear. Sequencing used peripheral blood or thyroid tissue (not recorded which). The receptor was derived from an adult woman with Graves' disease, either hyperthyroidism or ophthalmopathy (not recorded which). The CDR3 nucleotides are TGCGCCAGCAGCCAAGATTCGGACCTGGGGAACACTGAAGCTTTCTTT. It yields the protein CASSQDSDLGNTEAFF.